A selection of T cell receptor beta chains follows, all from one sample in a study of identical twins' blood T cells. TCRdb reanalysed the 5' RACE reads using MiXCR and keeps one entry per CDR3 protein. The sample lists about 370,000 distinct CDR3 sequences; over 25% were seen once. The sample taken for sequencing was PBMCs. These receptors came from a woman aged 18 to 50 in good health. CDR3s include the opening cysteine and the closing phenylalanine or tryptophan. The order of the fields is clone size, D gene, J gene, V gene, CDR3 protein, CDR3 DNA. The D gene is left open where the match is weak. The size field is filled for only some rows; it gives once, few, many or a size class.

NA	NA	TRBJ1-1	TRBV25-1	CASSVETRAFF	TGTGCCAGCAGTGTGGAGACCCGGGCTTTCTTT
NA	NA	TRBJ1-5	TRBV2	CASRQQGLFNQPQHF	TGTGCCAGCAGACAACAGGGCTTATTCAATCAGCCCCAGCATTTT
NA	NA	TRBJ2-2	TRBV6-2/TRBV6-3	CASSLGITFGELFF	TGTGCCAGCAGTTTAGGAATTACCTTCGGGGAGCTGTTTTTT
few	NA	TRBJ2-1	TRBV7-9	CASSLGSRGNAYNEQFF	TGTGCCAGCAGCTTAGGGAGCCGAGGGAACGCCTACAATGAGCAGTTCTTC
many	NA	TRBJ2-4	TRBV11-3	CASSPGTLKNIQYF	TGTGCCAGCAGTCCCGGGACGCTCAAAAACATTCAGTACTTC
NA	NA	TRBJ1-1	TRBV5-1	CASSLDPSGQGYTEAFF	TGCGCCAGCAGCTTGGACCCCTCCGGCCAGGGGTACACTGAAGCTTTCTTT
few	NA	TRBJ1-2	TRBV12-3/TRBV12-4	CASSFARKGRYTF	TGTGCCAGCAGTTTTGCCAGAAAGGGGCGCTACACCTTC
once	NA	TRBJ1-1	TRBV5-1	CASSRGQSLKRDTEAFF	TGCGCCAGCTCAAGAGGGCAGAGTTTAAAGAGGGACACTGAAGCTTTCTTT
few	TRBD1	TRBJ1-1	TRBV7-9	CASSFTPTGPNTEAFF	TGTGCCAGCAGCTTCACCCCGACAGGGCCGAACACTGAAGCTTTCTTT
once	TRBD1	TRBJ1-1	TRBV10-3	CAIRGTGGAFF	TGTGCCATCAGGGGGACAGGGGGAGCTTTCTTT
few	NA	TRBJ1-1	TRBV6-6	CASSYSEGNTEAFF	TGTGCCAGCAGTTACTCAGAGGGGAACACTGAAGCTTTCTTT
few	NA	TRBJ1-2	TRBV29-1	CSVGVQRPYGYTF	TGCAGCGTTGGGGTACAGCGACCTTATGGCTACACCTTC
NA	NA	TRBJ1-2	TRBV20-1	CSARRFGYGYTF	TGCAGTGCTAGAAGGTTCGGGTATGGCTACACCTTC
few	NA	TRBJ2-5	TRBV2	CASSERENRETQYF	TGTGCCAGCAGTGAAAGGGAGAACCGAGAGACCCAGTACTTC
NA	TRBD2	TRBJ2-3	TRBV4-3	CASSLLAGGSDTQYF	TGCGCCAGCAGCCTACTAGCGGGAGGGTCAGATACGCAGTATTTT
few	NA	TRBJ1-2	TRBV5-1	CASSPGPTQLRYGYTF	TGCGCCAGCAGCCCCGGACCTACCCAGTTGCGCTATGGCTACACCTTC
NA	TRBD1	TRBJ1-2	TRBV3-1	CASSPSRQGTLNTF	TGTGCCAGCAGCCCATCCAGACAGGGGACGCTCAACACCTTC
NA	NA	TRBJ1-3	TRBV2	CASSEYLGNTIYF	TGTGCCAGCAGTGAATATCTGGGAAACACCATATATTTT
NA	NA	TRBJ1-2	TRBV4-3	CASSQSTLGTNYGYTF	TGCGCCAGCAGCCAATCCACCTTGGGTACTAACTATGGCTACACCTTC
many	TRBD2	TRBJ2-3	TRBV20-1	CSATLAGISTDTQYF	TGCAGTGCTACCCTAGCGGGGATTAGCACAGATACGCAGTATTTT
NA	TRBD2	TRBJ2-3	TRBV5-1	CASRMTSSREVTQYF	TGCGCCAGCAGGATGACTAGCTCCAGAGAGGTTACGCAGTATTTT
few	NA	TRBJ2-2	TRBV20-1	CSARSANTNTGELFF	TGCAGTGCTAGATCCGCTAATACGAACACCGGGGAGCTGTTTTTT
NA	TRBD1	TRBJ2-2	TRBV29-1	CSGSGQQNTGELFF	TGCAGCGGGTCGGGACAGCAAAACACCGGGGAGCTGTTTTTT
NA	NA	TRBJ1-3	TRBV18	CASSPGIDSGNTIYF	TGTGCCAGCTCACCAGGGATTGACTCTGGAAACACCATATATTTT
many	TRBD1	TRBJ2-1	TRBV5-1	CASSFVTGDLNEQFF	TGCGCCAGCAGTTTTGTAACAGGGGATTTGAATGAGCAGTTCTTC
NA	TRBD1	TRBJ1-2	TRBV12-3/TRBV12-4	CASSFTDRGYGYTF	TGTGCCAGCAGTTTTACGGACAGGGGATATGGCTACACCTTC
NA	TRBD1	TRBJ2-2	TRBV7-2	CASGIYRGSTGELFF	TGTGCCAGCGGGATCTACAGGGGGAGCACCGGGGAGCTGTTTTTT
few	TRBD2	TRBJ2-1	TRBV14	CASSQFGLADNEQFF	TGTGCCAGCAGCCAATTTGGACTAGCGGACAATGAGCAGTTCTTC